These T cell receptor beta chains were read from a single sample in a study of T cell responses to AZD1222 COVID-19 vaccine. This table comes from immunoSEQ multiplex PCR, and its TCRdb copy is limited to in-frame clones, with some not included. The table shows 90,000 to 150,000 clones, with 85% to 90% occurring only once. The input for sequencing was peripheral blood, taken on day 0 of AZD1222 vaccination. The receptors stem from an adult in good health. Both conserved end residues are part of each CDR3. A D gene is named only where the DNA matches it firmly. A row's size may be missing; if present it is once, few, many or a size class.

d_gene	v_gene	len	abundance	j_gene	CDR3aa	CDR3nt
NA	TRBV19	15	NA	TRBJ1-3	CASSVDATSGNTIYF	TGTGCCAGTAGTGTGGACGCCACCTCTGGAAACACCATATATTTT
NA	TRBV5-1	15	NA	TRBJ2-7	CASSQAPGQLYEQYF	TGCGCCAGCAGCCAAGCACCGGGACAACTCTACGAGCAGTACTTC
TRBD1	TRBV10-2	14	NA	TRBJ1-2	CASSRDSANYGYTF	TGCGCCAGCAGTCGGGACAGCGCTAACTATGGCTACACCTTC
NA	TRBV7-8	17	NA	TRBJ2-2	CASSVRQPGVGFGELFF	TGTGCCAGCAGCGTAAGACAGCCAGGCGTTGGGTTCGGGGAGCTGTTTTTT
NA	TRBV5-1	15	NA	TRBJ1-3	CASSLSPTTGNTIYF	TGCGCCAGCAGCTTGAGTCCGACAACTGGAAACACCATATATTTT
TRBD1	TRBV19	14	NA	TRBJ1-4	CASSRRGTGGKLFF	TGTGCCAGTAGCCGCCGAGGGACAGGGGGGAAACTGTTTTTT
TRBD1	TRBV6-2/TRBV6-3	15	NA	TRBJ2-3	CASSLIGQVTDTQYF	TGTGCCAGCAGTCTAATAGGACAGGTGACAGATACGCAGTATTTT
NA	TRBV24-1	19	NA	TRBJ1-1	CATSDPHSVPATLNTEAFF	TGTGCCACCAGTGACCCCCACAGCGTCCCAGCCACCTTGAACACTGAAGCTTTCTTT
NA	TRBV5-6	17	NA	TRBJ1-1	CASSLDYRAVRNTEAFF	TGTGCCAGCAGCTTGGACTATCGGGCCGTTAGGAACACTGAAGCTTTCTTT
NA	TRBV2	14	NA	TRBJ1-2	CASSGVKGVEGYTF	TGTGCCAGCAGTGGAGTGAAGGGCGTGGAAGGCTACACCTTC
NA	TRBV7-7	14	NA	TRBJ2-7	CASSLKQGPYEQYF	TGTGCTAGCAGCTTGAAACAGGGACCCTACGAGCAGTACTTC
NA	TRBV9	15	NA	TRBJ2-5	CASSQGGGVQETQYF	TGTGCCAGCAGCCAGGGGGGAGGGGTCCAAGAGACCCAGTACTTC
NA	TRBV10-3	13	NA	TRBJ2-3	CAISGGVADTQYF	TGTGCCATCAGTGGAGGGGTGGCAGATACGCAGTATTTT
TRBD1	TRBV4-2	16	NA	TRBJ1-5	CASSPDRERRGQPQHF	TGTGCCAGCAGCCCCGACAGGGAAAGAAGGGGTCAGCCCCAGCATTTT
NA	TRBV27	16	few	TRBJ1-4	CASSFDPRGTNEKLFF	TGTGCCAGCAGTTTCGATCCAAGGGGAACTAATGAAAAACTGTTTTTT
TRBD1	TRBV5-1	15	NA	TRBJ1-5	CASSSGQGNNQPQHF	TGCGCCAGCAGCTCGGGACAGGGGAACAATCAGCCCCAGCATTTT
NA	TRBV12-3/TRBV12-4	13	NA	TRBJ1-4	CASTGGTNEKLFF	TGTGCCAGCACGGGGGGAACTAATGAAAAACTGTTTTTT
NA	TRBV3-1/TRBV3-2	14	NA	TRBJ1-4	CASSLATGAEKLFF	TGTGCCAGCAGCCTAGCGACGGGGGCTGAAAAACTGTTTTTT
NA	TRBV9	14	NA	TRBJ2-7	CASSVGLYAYEQYF	TGTGCCAGCAGCGTAGGGCTTTATGCCTACGAGCAGTACTTC
NA	TRBV2	15	NA	TRBJ2-1	CASSLSVTGLLEQFF	TGTGCCAGCAGTCTTTCGGTTACGGGGTTACTTGAGCAGTTCTTC
NA	TRBV24-1	13	NA	TRBJ1-1	CAIIQGLTLEAFF	TGTGCCATAATACAGGGATTGACATTGGAAGCTTTCTTT
TRBD1	TRBV7-2	15	NA	TRBJ1-6	CASNTDRAIPSPLHF	TGTGCCAGCAACACCGACAGGGCCATCCCTTCACCCCTCCACTTT
TRBD1	TRBV6-1	15	NA	TRBJ2-3	CASSSDRGEVHTQYF	TGTGCCAGCAGTTCAGACAGGGGGGAGGTACATACGCAGTATTTT
NA	TRBV21-1	14	NA	TRBJ1-2	CASSISTRKRGYTF	TGTGCCAGCAGCATTTCCACGCGGAAACGTGGCTACACCTTC
NA	TRBV7-9	13	NA	TRBJ1-2	CASSLQLPYGYTF	TGTGCCAGCAGCTTACAATTACCATATGGCTACACCTTC
NA	TRBV5-1	14	NA	TRBJ1-3	CASSLGSSGNTIYF	TGCGCCAGCAGCTTGGGCTCCTCTGGAAACACCATATATTTT
NA	TRBV27	14	few	TRBJ1-1	CASSLRPMNTEAFF	TGTGCCAGCAGTTTACGGCCCATGAACACTGAAGCTTTCTTT
NA	TRBV18	11	once	TRBJ1-1	CAEKGDTEAFF	TGTGCCGAAAAGGGGGACACTGAAGCTTTCTTT
TRBD2	TRBV7-9	16	NA	TRBJ2-3	CASTPLVAGGSDTQYF	TGTGCCAGCACCCCATTGGTAGCGGGGGGATCAGATACGCAGTATTTT
NA	TRBV19	19	NA	TRBJ1-1	CASSILPPGHMVFYTEAFF	TGTGCCAGTAGTATTTTGCCCCCGGGACATATGGTATTCTACACTGAAGCTTTCTTT
NA	TRBV19	14	NA	TRBJ1-5	CASAGKYSNQPQHF	TGTGCCAGCGCCGGGAAATATAGCAATCAGCCCCAGCATTTT
TRBD1	TRBV27	13	NA	TRBJ1-2	CASRGQGANGYTF	TGTGCCAGCAGGGGACAGGGGGCGAATGGCTACACCTTC
NA	TRBV3-1/TRBV3-2	14	NA	TRBJ1-5	CASSYGATILPQHF	TGTGCCAGCAGTTACGGGGCTACGATTCTTCCCCAGCATTTT
TRBD2	TRBV3-1/TRBV3-2	15	NA	TRBJ2-7	CASRYSGGSSYEQYF	TGTGCCAGCAGATATAGCGGGGGGAGCTCCTACGAGCAGTACTTC
TRBD1	TRBV3-1/TRBV3-2	17	NA	TRBJ1-1	CASSHPGTGGRNTEAFF	TGTGCCAGCAGCCACCCTGGGACAGGGGGTAGGAACACTGAAGCTTTCTTT